This section outlines one TCR beta chain sequence together with its context. The table came from immunoSEQ multiplex PCR; TCRdb's copy has only in-frame clones and leaves some out. Among approximately 120,000 clones listed, around 83% were seen once. This sample was taken from a study of blood T cell repertoires in COVID-19. At the level of the study: From the United States, Italy and Spain came samples of acute and convalescent COVID-19.

Germline V gene sequence: CDR1 SGHTA, CDR2 FQGNSA. The CDR3 loop spans 15 amino acids. V lost 0 bases to trimming and J lost 3 bases; unmatched junction nucleotides: 2. The receptor was derived from a human donor in a cohort sampled during active COVID-19. The sequencing input was peripheral blood. The J gene is TRBJ2-3, the V gene TRBV7-2; 8 positions match TRBD2. The CDR3 protein is CASSLAERGTDTQYF. In DNA, the CDR3 is TGTGCCAGCAGCTTAGCGGAGCGGGGGACAGATACGCAGTATTTT.